This T cell receptor (beta chain) is drawn from a study of cytomegalovirus exposure and HLA in healthy donors. Study-level results: Clusters of TCRs from the first cohort tended to co-occur in the 90 to 150 validation repertoires (as a later analysis found).

Sequencing used immunoSEQ multiplex PCR; TCRdb keeps in-frame clones, though not all of them. The sample lists under 140,000 clones, roughly nine tenths occurring once. The CDR3 runs to 16 residues. V lost 5 bases, J lost 8 bases, and 9 bases stayed unmatched. CDR1 is SGHNT, CDR2 YYREEE, per germline (reference sequence). Separation from the 666-subject first cohort characterized the roughly 110-subject validation cohort, to which the donors belonged. The count of this clone is one. Its antigen is still unknown. This rearrangement joins TRBV5-4 to TRBJ2-1, with 14 bases that match TRBD2. The sample consisted of PBMCs. The source of this sequence is a woman aged 18-29 years in good health and CMV-seronegative. CDR3 region: CASSHATSGRVYEQFF. Here the CDR3 DNA reads TGTGCCAGCAGTCATGCGACTAGCGGGAGGGTATATGAGCAGTTCTTC.